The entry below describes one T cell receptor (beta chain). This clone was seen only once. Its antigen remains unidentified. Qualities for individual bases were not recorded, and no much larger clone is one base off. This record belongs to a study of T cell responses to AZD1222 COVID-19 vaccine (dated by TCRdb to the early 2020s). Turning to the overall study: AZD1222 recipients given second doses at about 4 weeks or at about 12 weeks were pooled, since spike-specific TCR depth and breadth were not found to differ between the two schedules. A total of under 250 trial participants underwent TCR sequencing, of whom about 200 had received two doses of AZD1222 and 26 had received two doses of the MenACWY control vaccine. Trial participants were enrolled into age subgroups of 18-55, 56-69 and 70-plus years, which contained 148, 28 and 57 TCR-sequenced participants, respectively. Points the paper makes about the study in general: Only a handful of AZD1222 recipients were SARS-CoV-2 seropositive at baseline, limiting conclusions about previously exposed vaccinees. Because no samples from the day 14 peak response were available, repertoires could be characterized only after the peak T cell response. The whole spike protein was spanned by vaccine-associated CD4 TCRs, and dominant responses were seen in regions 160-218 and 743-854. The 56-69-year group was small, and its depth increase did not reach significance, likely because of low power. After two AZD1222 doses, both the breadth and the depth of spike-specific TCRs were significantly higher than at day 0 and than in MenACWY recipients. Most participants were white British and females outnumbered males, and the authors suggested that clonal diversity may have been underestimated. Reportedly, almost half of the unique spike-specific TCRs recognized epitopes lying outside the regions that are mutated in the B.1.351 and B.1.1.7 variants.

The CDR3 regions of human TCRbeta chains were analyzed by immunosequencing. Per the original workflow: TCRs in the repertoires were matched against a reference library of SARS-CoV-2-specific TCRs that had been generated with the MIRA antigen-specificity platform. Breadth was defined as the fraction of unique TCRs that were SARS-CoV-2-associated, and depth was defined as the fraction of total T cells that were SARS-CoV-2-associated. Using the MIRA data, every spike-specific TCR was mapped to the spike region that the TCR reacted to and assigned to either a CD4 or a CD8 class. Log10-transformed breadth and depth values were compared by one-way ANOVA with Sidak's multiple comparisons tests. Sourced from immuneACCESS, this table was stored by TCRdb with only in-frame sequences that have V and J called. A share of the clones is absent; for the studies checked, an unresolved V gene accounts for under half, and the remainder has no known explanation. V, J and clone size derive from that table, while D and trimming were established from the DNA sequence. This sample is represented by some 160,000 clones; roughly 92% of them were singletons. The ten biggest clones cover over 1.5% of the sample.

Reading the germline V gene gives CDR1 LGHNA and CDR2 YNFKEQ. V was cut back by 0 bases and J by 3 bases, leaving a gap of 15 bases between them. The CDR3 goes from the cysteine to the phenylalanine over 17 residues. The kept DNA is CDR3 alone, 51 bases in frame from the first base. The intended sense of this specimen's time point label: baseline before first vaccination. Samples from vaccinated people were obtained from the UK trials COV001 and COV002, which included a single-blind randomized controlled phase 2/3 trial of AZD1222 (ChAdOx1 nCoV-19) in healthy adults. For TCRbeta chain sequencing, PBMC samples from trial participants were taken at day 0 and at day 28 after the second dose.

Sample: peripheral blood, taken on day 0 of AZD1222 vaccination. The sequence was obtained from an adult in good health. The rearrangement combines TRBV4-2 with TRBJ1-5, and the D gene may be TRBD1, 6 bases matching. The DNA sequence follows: TGTGCCAGCAGCCAAGAAAGTATAGGACAGAACAATCAGCCCCAGCATTTT. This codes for CASSQESIGQNNQPQHF.